The 18 T cell receptor beta chains below come from one sample, sequenced in a study of T cell changes during pregnancy in multiple sclerosis. Repertoires were generated with immunoSEQ multiplex PCR, while TCRdb's copy carries only in-frame clones and drops some. The sample has roughly 68,000 clones, roughly 94% seen once. Sequenced here: peripheral blood, sampled in the second trimester of pregnancy. The receptor source for this set is a female donor in good health, enrolled as a control in a pregnancy study.

The chain joins TRBV14 to TRBJ1-2; tentatively, D is TRBD1 (5 bases). Germline lookup yields CDR1 SGHDN and CDR2 FVKESK. The CDR3 totals 12 residues. Trimming removed 5 bases at V and 2 bases at J, with 6 bases between. In DNA form, the CDR3 reads TGTGCCAGCAGCGGGGGGAACTATGGCTACACCTTC. Its translation: CASSGGNYGYTF. The whole variable domain, remainder taken from reference TRBV14 and TRBJ1-2, is EAGVTQFPSHSVIEKGQTVTLRCDPISGHDNLYWYRRVMGKEIKFLLHFVKESKQDESGMPNNRFLAERTGGTYSTLKVQPAELEDSGVYFCASSGGNYGYTFGSGTRLTVV.

This chain links TRBV10-2 with TRBJ2-5; a possible D gene is TRBD1 (5 bases). Trimming removed 3 bases at V and 3 bases at J, with 8 bases between. There are 13 residues in the CDR3. Germline CDR1 WSHSY, CDR2 SAAADI. CDR3 in DNA: TGCGCCAGCAGTGAACAGGTTAAAGAGACCCAGTACTTC. This gives the protein CASSEQVKETQYF.

The chain links TRBV5-1 to TRBJ2-5; 8 bases align to TRBD2. CDR1 is SGHRS and CDR2 is YFSETQ in the germline V gene. The J segment lost 5 bases and the V segment lost 2 bases, leaving 8 bases of the junction unmatched. The CDR3 has 15 residues. DNA for the CDR3: TGCGCCAGCAGCTTCGGGGGGGGGCCCGGTGAGACCCAGTACTTC. As protein: CASSFGGGPGETQYF.

This sequence joins TRBV5-4 and TRBJ2-3, with 11 bases lining up with TRBD2. The CDR3 contains 16 residues. Germline lookup yields CDR1 SGHNT and CDR2 YYREEE (reference sequence). The V gene end was trimmed by 3 bases and the J gene end by 2 bases; junction bases not matched to a gene: 5. CDR3 residues: CASSSIAGGVTDTQYF. The CDR3 bases are TGTGCCAGCAGCTCCATAGCGGGAGGGGTCACAGATACGCAGTATTTT.

This clone appeared once. V gene TRBV18 combines with J gene TRBJ1-2, with a weak D call TRBD1 (5 bases). The V end lost 4 bases, the J end lost 5 bases, and 14 bases lay between the germline ends. This CDR3 has 14 amino acids. In germline, CDR1 is KGHSH, CDR2 LQKENI. CDR3 in amino acids: CASSRGGGAYGYTF. DNA of the CDR3: TGTGCCAGCTCACGGGGTGGAGGGGCGTATGGCTACACCTTC.

The chain uses TRBV9 and TRBJ2-1; D remains ambiguous. This CDR3 is built from 15 residues. Germline CDR1 is SGDLS and CDR2 is YYNGEE. Trimming removed 0 bases at V and 7 bases at J, with 14 bases between. This CDR3 reads CASSVEWSQLNEQFF. CDR3 sequence (DNA): TGTGCCAGCAGCGTAGAGTGGTCCCAACTGAATGAGCAGTTCTTC.

The V gene is TRBV5-6, the J gene TRBJ2-3, with TRBD1 as a possible D gene (5 bases). V lost 4 bases and J 2 bases, leaving 20 bases between the germline ends. CDR3 length: 17 residues. Germline CDR1 SGHDT, CDR2 YYEEEE. The CDR3 DNA reads as TGTGCCAGCAGCCAACCGACAGAGAATGGTATCACAGATACGCAGTATTTT. This gives the protein CASSQPTENGITDTQYF.

The chain recombines TRBV19 with TRBJ2-7; no clear D gene. Germline V gene data show CDR1 as LNHDA and CDR2 as SQIVND (reference sequence). The CDR3 has 14 residues. V was trimmed by 3 bases and J by 6 bases, leaving 15 bases between them. CDR3 nucleotide sequence: TGTGCCAGTAGTATTTGGAGCGAAGCCCCCGAGCAGTACTTC. It yields the protein CASSIWSEAPEQYF.

The chain recombines TRBV20-1 with TRBJ1-4, with a possible D match to TRBD1 (6 bases). The CDR3 runs 11 residues. Germline V lookup: CDR1 DFQATT, CDR2 SNEGSKA (reference sequence). The germline V and J ends were trimmed by 0 bases and 11 bases, with 7 bases remaining between them. The chain's CDR3 is CSARDDRKLFF. CDR3 sequence (DNA): TGCAGTGCTAGAGATGACAGGAAACTGTTTTTT.

The gene calls are TRBV4-2 and TRBJ2-1; the match to TRBD2 covers 11 bases. Germline V lookup: CDR1 LGHNA, CDR2 YNFKEQ. The CDR3 extends over 16 amino acids. V lost 4 bases and J lost 9; bases outside the gene matches: 11. The CDR3 sequence is CASSPTSGTSGFEQFF. The CDR3 nucleotides read TGTGCCAGCAGCCCAACTTCCGGGACTAGCGGTTTTGAGCAGTTCTTC.

In nucleotides, the CDR3 is TGTGCCAGCAGTGAATGGGGGAGCGGGGGGGCCGGGGAGCTGTTTTTT. It is translated as CASSEWGSGGAGELFF. The chain uses TRBV25-1 and TRBJ2-2; 10 nucleotides align to TRBD2. Per the germline V gene, CDR1 is MGHDK and CDR2 is SYGVNS. Trimming at V came to 1 base and at J to 6 bases, leaving 5 bases not matched to a gene. The CDR3 consists of 16 residues.

This chain uses TRBV4-3 with TRBJ2-5, with a tentative D call TRBD1 (6 bases). The V and J ends lost 0 bases and 6 bases respectively, with 11 bases between them. The CDR3 is made up of 14 amino acids. Germline CDR1 is LGHNA and CDR2 is YSLEER. The CDR3 reads CASSQDRGFQTQYF. In DNA, the CDR3 is TGCGCCAGCAGCCAAGACAGGGGATTCCAGACCCAGTACTTC.

This rearrangement joins TRBV5-1 to TRBJ1-2; TRBD1 aligns across 8 bases. Losses at the gene ends were 4 bases for V and 2 bases for J; bases not matched to a gene: 4. The CDR3 has 14 residues. CDR1 is SGHRS and CDR2 is YFSETQ in the germline V gene. The CDR3 here is CASSRTGRNYGYTF. CDR3 sequence (DNA): TGCGCCAGCAGCCGGACAGGGAGAAACTATGGCTACACCTTC.

Written as DNA, the CDR3 is TGTGCCAGCAGAGAAACCGGGACTGAAGCTTTCTTT. Encoded protein: CASRETGTEAFF. The chain couples TRBV5-4 to TRBJ1-1; the D is unclear. V was shortened by 5 bases and J by 5 bases, with 10 bases between the two germline ends. Germline-derived CDR1 and CDR2 are SGHNT and YYREEE (reference sequence). This CDR3 is 12 amino acids long.

The genes are TRBV19 and TRBJ1-1, with D tentatively TRBD1 (5 bases). The CDR3 extends over 16 amino acids. V was clipped by 7 bases and J by 0 bases, with 18 bases between them. Germline V gene sequence: CDR1 LNHDA, CDR2 SQIVND (reference sequence). CDR3 nucleotides: TGTGCCAGTAAGGACGGGACTCTTACCCTGAACACTGAAGCTTTCTTT. The encoded protein is CASKDGTLTLNTEAFF.

A single count supports this clone. This chain uses TRBV7-9 with TRBJ2-7; D is possibly TRBD2 (6 bases). The CDR3 is 15 residues long. The germline V gene encodes CDR1 SEHNR and CDR2 FQNEAQ (reference sequence). Deletions cut 2 bases from V and 2 bases from J, with 13 bases between. CDR3 nucleotide sequence: TGTGCCAGCAGCTTAACAGCGGGCAGAACCTACGAGCAGTACTTC. Residues: CASSLTAGRTYEQYF.

The chain is built from TRBV7-8 and TRBJ2-3; 9 nucleotides line up with TRBD2. The trim removed 4 bases at V and 5 bases at J, leaving 13 bases unmatched. CDR3 size: 17 residues. Germline V gene sequence: CDR1 SGHVS, CDR2 FQNEAQ. This CDR3 is CASSSTPGGLAIDTQYF. The CDR3, as DNA: TGTGCCAGCAGCTCTACACCCGGGGGACTAGCAATAGATACGCAGTATTTT.

The chain combines TRBV9 with TRBJ1-2; weak D call: TRBD1 (6 bases). V lost 0 bases and J lost 4, with 7 bases in between. The germline gives CDR1 SGDLS, CDR2 YYNGEE. CDR3 length: 13 amino acids. The CDR3 protein is CASSVARGYGYTF. The CDR3 DNA is TGTGCCAGCAGCGTAGCCAGGGGCTATGGCTACACCTTC.